The T cell receptor beta chain under discussion was sequenced for a study of Ad26.COV2.S vaccination and SARS-CoV-2 variants. Turning to the study itself: Intramuscular Ad26.COV2.S doses were given once or twice, 56 days apart.

The CDR3 has 14 amino acids. Germline lookup yields CDR1 SNHLY and CDR2 FYNNEI. Trimming took off 7 bases at V and 4 bases at J, with 16 bases between the two ends. The assay was immunoSEQ multiplex PCR, and TCRdb's table has in-frame clones only and misses some. The repertoire holds 290,000 or so clones, with about 89% as singletons. Treatment indicated: 19 received Ad26.COV2.S at low or high dose, single or two shots; five or six received placebo; per-sample allocation not given. The study sampled participants on day 63 after the first vaccine or placebo injection. Regarding this clone: The antigen is not known.

Broader study findings: Marked by substantial breadth, spike-specific CD8+ and CD4+ T cell responses were reportedly seen after vaccination. Analyses that measured TCR breadth and depth may have underestimated total T cell responses.

The gene calls are TRBV2 and TRBJ1-1, with D perhaps TRBD1 (6 bases). The specimen comprised peripheral blood, sampled in a trial of Ad26.COV2.S vaccine versus placebo. The origin of this receptor is a person between 18 and 59 years old who received the Ad26.COV2.S COVID-19 vaccine or a placebo. CDR3 nucleotides: TGTGCCAGCAATCAGATTTTGGGGGCCACTGAAGCTTTCTTT. Amino acid sequence: CASNQILGATEAFF.